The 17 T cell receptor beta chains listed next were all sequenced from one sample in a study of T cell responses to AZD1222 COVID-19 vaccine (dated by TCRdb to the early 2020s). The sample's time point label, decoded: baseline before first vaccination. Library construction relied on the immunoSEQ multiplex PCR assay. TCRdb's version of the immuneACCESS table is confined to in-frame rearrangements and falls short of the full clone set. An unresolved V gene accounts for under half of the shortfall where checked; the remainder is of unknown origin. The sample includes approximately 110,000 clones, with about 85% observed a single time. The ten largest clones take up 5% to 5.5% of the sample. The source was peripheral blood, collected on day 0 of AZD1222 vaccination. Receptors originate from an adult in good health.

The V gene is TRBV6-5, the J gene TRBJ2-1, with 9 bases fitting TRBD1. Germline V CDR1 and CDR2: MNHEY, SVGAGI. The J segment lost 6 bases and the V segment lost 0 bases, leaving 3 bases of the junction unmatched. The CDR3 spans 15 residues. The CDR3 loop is CASSYSGQGSNEQFF. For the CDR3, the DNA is TGTGCCAGCAGTTACTCGGGACAGGGCTCCAATGAGCAGTTCTTC.

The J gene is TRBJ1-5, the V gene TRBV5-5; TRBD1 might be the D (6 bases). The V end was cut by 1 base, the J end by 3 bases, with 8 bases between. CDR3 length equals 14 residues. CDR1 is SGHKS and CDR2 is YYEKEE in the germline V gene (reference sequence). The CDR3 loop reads CASSLRGFNQPQHF. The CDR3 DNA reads TGTGCCAGCAGCTTGAGGGGGTTCAATCAGCCCCAGCATTTT.

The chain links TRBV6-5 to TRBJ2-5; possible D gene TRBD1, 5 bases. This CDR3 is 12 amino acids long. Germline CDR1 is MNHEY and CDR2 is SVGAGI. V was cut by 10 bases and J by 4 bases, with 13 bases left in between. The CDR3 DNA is TGTGCCACTGGGGCTTCCGGAGAGACCCAGTACTTC. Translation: CATGASGETQYF.

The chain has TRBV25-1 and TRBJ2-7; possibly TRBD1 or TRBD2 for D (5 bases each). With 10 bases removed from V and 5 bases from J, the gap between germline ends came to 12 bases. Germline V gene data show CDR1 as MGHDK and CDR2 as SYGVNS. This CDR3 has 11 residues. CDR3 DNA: TGTGCCACCAGAGGGGACCACGAGCAGTACTTC. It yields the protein CATRGDHEQYF.

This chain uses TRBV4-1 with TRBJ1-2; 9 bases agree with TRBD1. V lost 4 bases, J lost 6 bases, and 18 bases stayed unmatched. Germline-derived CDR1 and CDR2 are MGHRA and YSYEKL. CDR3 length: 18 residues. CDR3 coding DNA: TGCGCCAGCAGCCCCGACCTACTTGCAGAAGGACAGGGGAATGGCTACACCTTC. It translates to CASSPDLLAEGQGNGYTF.

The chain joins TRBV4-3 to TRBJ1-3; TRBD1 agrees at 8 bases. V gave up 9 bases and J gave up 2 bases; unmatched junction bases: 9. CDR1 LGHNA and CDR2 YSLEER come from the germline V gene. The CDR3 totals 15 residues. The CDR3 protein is CARSDRGPPGNTIYF. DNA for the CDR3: TGCGCCAGAAGCGACAGGGGACCACCTGGAAACACCATATATTTT.

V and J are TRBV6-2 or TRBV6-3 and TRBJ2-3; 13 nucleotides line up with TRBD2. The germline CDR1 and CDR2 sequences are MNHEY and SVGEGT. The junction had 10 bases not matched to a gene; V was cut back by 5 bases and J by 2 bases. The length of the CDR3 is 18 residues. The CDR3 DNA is TGTGCCAGCAGTGACGGACTAGCGGGGGCCTCTAACACAGATACGCAGTATTTT. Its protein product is CASSDGLAGASNTDTQYF.

The CDR3 is CASSKRGSDSYNEQFF. The CDR3, as DNA: TGTGCCAGTAGTAAGCGGGGCTCGGATTCCTACAATGAGCAGTTCTTC. The chain employs TRBV19 and TRBJ2-1; 7 nucleotides agree with TRBD2. Germline V gene lookup returns CDR1 LNHDA and CDR2 SQIVND (reference sequence). V was pared by 4 bases and J by 1 base, with 7 bases of the junction left unmatched. The CDR3 runs to 16 residues.

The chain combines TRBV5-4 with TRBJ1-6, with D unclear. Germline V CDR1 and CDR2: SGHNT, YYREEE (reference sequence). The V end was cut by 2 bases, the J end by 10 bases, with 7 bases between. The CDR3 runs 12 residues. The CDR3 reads CASSFRGSPLHF. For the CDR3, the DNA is TGTGCCAGCAGCTTCAGAGGGTCACCCCTCCACTTT. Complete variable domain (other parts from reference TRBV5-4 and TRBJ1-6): ETGVTQSPTHLIKTRGQQVTLRCSSQSGHNTVSWYQQALGQGPQFIFQYYREEENGRGNFPPRFSGLQFPNYSSELNVNALELDDSALYLCASSFRGSPLHFGNGTRLTVT.

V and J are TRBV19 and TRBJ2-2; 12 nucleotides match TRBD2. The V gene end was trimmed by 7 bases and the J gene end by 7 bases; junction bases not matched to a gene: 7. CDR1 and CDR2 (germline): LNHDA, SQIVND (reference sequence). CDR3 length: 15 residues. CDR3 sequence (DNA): TGTGCCAGTACCCCTAGCGGGGGGGCCGGCGGGGAGCTGTTTTTT. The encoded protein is CASTPSGGAGGELFF.

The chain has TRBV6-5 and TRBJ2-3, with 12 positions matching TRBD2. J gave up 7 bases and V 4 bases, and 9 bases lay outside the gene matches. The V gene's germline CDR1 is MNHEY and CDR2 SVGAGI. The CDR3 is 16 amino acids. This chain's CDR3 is CASSWTSGNPGNTQYF. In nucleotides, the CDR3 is TGTGCCAGCAGTTGGACTAGCGGGAATCCCGGGAATACGCAGTATTTT.

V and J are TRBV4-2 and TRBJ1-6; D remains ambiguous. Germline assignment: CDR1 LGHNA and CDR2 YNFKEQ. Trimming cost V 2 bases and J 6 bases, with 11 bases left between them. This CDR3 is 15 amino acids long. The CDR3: CASSQTQVTNSPLHF. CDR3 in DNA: TGTGCCAGCAGCCAAACTCAGGTTACTAATTCACCCCTCCACTTT.

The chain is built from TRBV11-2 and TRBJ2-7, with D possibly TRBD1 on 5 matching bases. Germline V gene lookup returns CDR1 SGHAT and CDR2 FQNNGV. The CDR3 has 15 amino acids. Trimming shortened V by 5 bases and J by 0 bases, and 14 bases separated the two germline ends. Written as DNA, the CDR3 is TGTGCCAGCAGCCCGCGCGCACAGGCCTCCTACGAGCAGTACTTC. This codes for CASSPRAQASYEQYF. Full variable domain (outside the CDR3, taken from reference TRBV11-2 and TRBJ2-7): EAGVAQSPRYKIIEKRQSVAFWCNPISGHATLYWYQQILGQGPKLLIQFQNNGVVDDSQLPKDRFSAERLKGVDSTLKIQPAKLEDSAVYLCASSPRAQASYEQYFGPGTRLTVT.

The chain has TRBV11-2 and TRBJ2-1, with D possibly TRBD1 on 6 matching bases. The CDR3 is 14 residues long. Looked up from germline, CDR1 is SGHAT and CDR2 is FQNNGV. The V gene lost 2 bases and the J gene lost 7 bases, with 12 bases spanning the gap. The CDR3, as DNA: TGTGCCAGCAGCTTACTTTTAACAGGGAATGAGCAGTTCTTC. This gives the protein CASSLLLTGNEQFF.

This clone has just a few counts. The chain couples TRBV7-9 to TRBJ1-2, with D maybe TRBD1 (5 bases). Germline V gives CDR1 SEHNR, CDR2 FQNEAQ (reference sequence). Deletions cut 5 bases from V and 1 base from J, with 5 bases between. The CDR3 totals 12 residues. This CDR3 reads CASSGGNYGYTF. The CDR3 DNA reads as TGTGCCAGCAGCGGGGGTAACTATGGCTACACCTTC.

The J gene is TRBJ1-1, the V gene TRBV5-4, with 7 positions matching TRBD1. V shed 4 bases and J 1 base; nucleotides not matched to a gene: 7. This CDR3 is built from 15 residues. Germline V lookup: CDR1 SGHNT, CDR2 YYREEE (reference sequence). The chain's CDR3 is CASSGIGTENTEAFF. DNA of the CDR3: TGTGCCAGCAGCGGGATCGGGACAGAGAACACTGAAGCTTTCTTT.

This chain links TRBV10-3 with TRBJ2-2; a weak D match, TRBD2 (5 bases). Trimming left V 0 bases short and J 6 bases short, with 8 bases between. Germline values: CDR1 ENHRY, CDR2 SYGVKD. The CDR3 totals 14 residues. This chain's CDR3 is CAISESEVAGELFF. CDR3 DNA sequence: TGTGCCATCAGTGAGTCGGAGGTAGCCGGGGAGCTGTTTTTT.